One and the same sample provided the 18 T cell receptor beta chains below, sequenced in a study of monozygotic twins with inflammatory bowel disease. From the 5' RACE reads, TCRdb lists one entry per CDR3 protein and no DNA. Here the sample table reports about 380,000 distinct CDR3 sequences. What was sequenced was blood. These receptors all stem from a human donor with ulcerative colitis or Crohn's disease, or a healthy co-twin of an affected twin (not recorded which).

This chain uses TRBV5-1 with TRBJ2-3; the TCRdb call, TRBD2, lacks DNA for checking. Germline V gene lookup returns CDR1 SGHRS and CDR2 YFSETQ. The CDR3 extends over 13 amino acids. CDR3 residues: CASSPSGEGTQYF.

This chain connects TRBV7-2 to TRBJ1-5; TCRdb designates TRBD1, a call that cannot be tested without DNA. Germline lookup yields CDR1 SGHTA and CDR2 FQGNSA. This CDR3 has 14 residues. CDR3 sequence reads: CASRRGTANQPQHF.

The chain carries TRBV15 and TRBJ2-7; TCRdb's assignment of TRBD1 cannot be checked, as there is no DNA. Germline V CDR1 and CDR2: LNHNV, YYDKDF (reference sequence). The CDR3 is 16 residues long. CDR3 residues: CATSSYRDRVTYEQYF. The complete variable domain, with remaining parts taken from reference TRBV15 and TRBJ2-7, reads DAMVIQNPRYQVTQFGKPVTLSCSQTLNHNVMYWYQQKSSQAPKLLFHYYDKDFNNEADTPDNFQSRRPNTSFCFLDIRSPGLGDTAMYLCATSSYRDRVTYEQYFGPGTRLTVT.

The chain recombines TRBV2 with TRBJ1-1; TCRdb reports TRBD1, a call that lacks DNA to check it against. This CDR3 comprises 15 residues. Germline values: CDR1 SNHLY, CDR2 FYNNEI. The chain's CDR3 is CASRYMTGGATEAFF. Variable domain in full (rest from reference TRBV2 and TRBJ1-1): EPEVTQTPSHQVTQMGQEVILRCVPISNHLYFYWYRQILGQKVEFLVSFYNNEISEKSEIFDDQFSVERPDGSNFTLKIRSTKLEDSAMYFCASRYMTGGATEAFFGQGTRLTVV.

The J gene is TRBJ1-5, the V gene TRBV5-1. CDR3 length equals 13 residues. The germline V gene has CDR1 SGHRS and CDR2 YFSETQ. The CDR3 is CASSWDWYQPQHF.

The chain has TRBV12-3 or TRBV12-4 and TRBJ2-5; the D call from TCRdb, TRBD1, cannot be confirmed without DNA. This CDR3 region has 15 residues. Here the CDR3 reads CASSGTGTGQETQYF.

V usage is TRBV24-1 and J usage is TRBJ2-2; TCRdb's D call, TRBD1, is unchecked because there is no DNA. In germline, CDR1 is KGHDR, CDR2 SFDVKD. The CDR3 runs 15 residues. The CDR3 loop reads CATSDSGQGHGELFF.

This rearrangement joins TRBV29-1 to TRBJ2-5; TCRdb proposes TRBD2, but this gene call is untestable without DNA. This CDR3 is 16 amino acids long. CDR1 and CDR2 from the germline V gene are SQVTM and ANQGSEA. The CDR3 loop reads CSELPRDNRAHETQYF. Using reference TRBV29-1 and TRBJ2-5 for the parts outside the CDR3, the full variable domain is SAVISQKPSRDICQRGTSLTIQCQVDSQVTMMFWYRQQPGQSLTLIATANQGSEATYESGFVIDKFPISRPNLTFSTLTVSNMSPEDSSIYLCSELPRDNRAHETQYFGPGTRLLVL.

This chain joins TRBV7-2 and TRBJ2-7. Looked up from germline, CDR1 is SGHTA and CDR2 is FQGNSA. The CDR3 length is 13 residues. CDR3 amino acids: CASSLGGKHEQYF.

This rearrangement joins TRBV20-1 to TRBJ1-6. This CDR3 spans 13 amino acids. The V gene's germline CDR1 is DFQATT and CDR2 SNEGSKA (reference sequence). This CDR3 reads CSAGGLGNSPLHF.

The J gene is TRBJ2-7, the V gene TRBV18; the TRBD2 assignment by TCRdb is unverifiable without DNA. The V gene's germline CDR1 is KGHSH and CDR2 LQKENI. The CDR3 runs 15 residues. The CDR3 spells CASSGGLMHSYEQYF.

This chain connects TRBV9 to TRBJ1-1. From germline, CDR1 is SGDLS and CDR2 YYNGEE. This CDR3 comprises 16 residues. Here the CDR3 reads CASSPSGVLMGTEAFF.

This rearrangement joins TRBV6-2 or TRBV6-3 to TRBJ2-1; TCRdb names TRBD1, which stays unverified in the absence of DNA. Per the germline V gene, CDR1 is MNHEY and CDR2 is SVGEGT. The CDR3 contains 18 residues. The CDR3 reads CASKPRGQGDYRANEQFF.

The chain combines TRBV12-3 or TRBV12-4 with TRBJ2-7; as DNA is missing, the TRBD1 call by TCRdb cannot be tested. This CDR3 has 12 residues. CDR3 sequence: CASSSLGGRKYF.

The chain carries TRBV20-1 and TRBJ1-3. The CDR3 spans 14 residues. Germline CDR1 reads DFQATT; CDR2 reads SNEGSKA (reference sequence). CDR3 region: CSASLDNSGNTIYF.

J is TRBJ1-1 and V is TRBV7-2; TCRdb gives TRBD1 as the D gene, but with no DNA this cannot be confirmed. The CDR3 length is 15 residues. CDR1 SGHTA and CDR2 FQGNSA come from the germline V gene. CDR3 residues: CASSRSVTGGTEAFF.

The chain has TRBV28 and TRBJ2-5; TCRdb's D call of TRBD1 is untestable without DNA. The CDR3 length is 13 residues. Germline V lookup: CDR1 MDHEN, CDR2 SYDVKM. CDR3 sequence: CASHRDTKETQYF.

The chain joins TRBV20-1 to TRBJ2-5; the TCRdb D gene call, TRBD2, has no DNA to confirm it. The CDR3 extends over 14 amino acids. CDR1 and CDR2 from the germline V gene are DFQATT and SNEGSKA (reference sequence). The CDR3 loop is CSALPGLASETQYF.